The TCR beta chain under discussion was sequenced for a study of T-cell reconstitution after alpha-beta-depleted transplantation in children. Preparation of the TCRbeta library was carried out with unique molecular identifiers. A single record per CDR3 protein comes from TCRdb applying MiXCR to the PCR reads. The table has hundreds of thousands of distinct CDR3 sequences, approximately 15% seen once. The CDR3 has 14 amino acids. The germline gives CDR1 SGHTA, CDR2 FQGNSA. Trimming pared 2 bases from V and 3 bases from J, leaving 11 bases between. In its sample, this clonotype was seen many times. Sequenced here: PBMCs from the stem cell graft donor, sampled from the stem cell graft. This receptor was taken from a human donor who donated a stem cell graft to a child with acute myeloid leukemia. This chain links TRBV7-2 with TRBJ2-7; D remains ambiguous. The CDR3 DNA is TGTGCCAGCAGCTTAAAAAGGCAGGACTACGAGCAGTACTTC. It is translated as CASSLKRQDYEQYF. Together with reference TRBV7-2 and TRBJ2-7, the CDR3 gives the full variable domain: GAGVSQSPSNKVTEKGKDVELRCDPISGHTALYWYRQSLGQGLEFLIYFQGNSAPDKSGLPSDRFSAERTGGSVSTLTIQRTQQEDSAVYLCASSLKRQDYEQYFGPGTRLTVT.